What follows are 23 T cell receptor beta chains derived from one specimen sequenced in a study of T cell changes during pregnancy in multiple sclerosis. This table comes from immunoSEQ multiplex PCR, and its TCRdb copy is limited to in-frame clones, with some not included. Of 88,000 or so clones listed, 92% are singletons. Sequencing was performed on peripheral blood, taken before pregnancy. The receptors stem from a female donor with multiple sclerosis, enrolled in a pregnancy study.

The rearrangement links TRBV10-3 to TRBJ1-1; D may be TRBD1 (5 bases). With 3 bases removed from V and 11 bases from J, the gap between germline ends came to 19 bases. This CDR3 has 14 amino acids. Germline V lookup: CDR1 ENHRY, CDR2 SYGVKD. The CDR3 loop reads CAISDEGFRVGAFF. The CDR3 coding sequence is TGTGCCATCAGTGATGAAGGGTTCAGGGTTGGTGCTTTCTTT.

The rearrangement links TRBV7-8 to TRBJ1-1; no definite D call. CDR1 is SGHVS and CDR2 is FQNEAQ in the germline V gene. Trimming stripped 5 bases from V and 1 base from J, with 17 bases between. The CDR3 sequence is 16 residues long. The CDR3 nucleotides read TGTGCCAGCAGCCGTTCGGAGGTGGCGACGAACACTGAAGCTTTCTTT. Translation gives CASSRSEVATNTEAFF.

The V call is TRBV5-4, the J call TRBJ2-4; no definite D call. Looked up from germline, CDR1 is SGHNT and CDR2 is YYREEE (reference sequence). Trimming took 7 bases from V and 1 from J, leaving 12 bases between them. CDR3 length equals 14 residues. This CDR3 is CASARSPAKNIQYF. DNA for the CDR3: TGTGCCAGCGCCAGGTCGCCGGCCAAAAACATTCAGTACTTC.

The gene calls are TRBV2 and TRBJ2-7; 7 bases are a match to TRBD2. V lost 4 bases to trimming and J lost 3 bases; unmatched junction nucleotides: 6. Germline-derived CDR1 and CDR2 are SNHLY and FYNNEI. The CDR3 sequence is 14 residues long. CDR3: CASSGWGGDYEQYF. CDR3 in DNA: TGTGCCAGCAGTGGATGGGGGGGAGACTACGAGCAGTACTTC.

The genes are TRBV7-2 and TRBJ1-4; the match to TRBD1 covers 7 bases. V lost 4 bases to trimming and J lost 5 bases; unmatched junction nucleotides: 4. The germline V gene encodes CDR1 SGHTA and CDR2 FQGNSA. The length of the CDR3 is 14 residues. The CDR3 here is CASSSGQPNEKLFF. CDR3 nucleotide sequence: TGTGCCAGCAGCTCGGGACAGCCCAATGAAAAACTGTTTTTT.

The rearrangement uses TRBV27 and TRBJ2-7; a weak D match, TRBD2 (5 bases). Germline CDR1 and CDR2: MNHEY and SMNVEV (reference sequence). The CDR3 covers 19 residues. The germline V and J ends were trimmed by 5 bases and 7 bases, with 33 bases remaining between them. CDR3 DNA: TGTGCCAGCAGTCCCACGGTCGCGGGTAGGCCCCCCTACGCGTCGGAGCAGTACTTC. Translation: CASSPTVAGRPPYASEQYF.

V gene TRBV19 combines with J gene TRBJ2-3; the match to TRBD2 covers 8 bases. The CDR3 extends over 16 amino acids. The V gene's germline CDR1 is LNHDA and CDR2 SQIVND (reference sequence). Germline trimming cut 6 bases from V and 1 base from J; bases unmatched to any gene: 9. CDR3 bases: TGTGCCAGTAGCTCACTCCTAGCGGGCCGCACAGATACGCAGTATTTT. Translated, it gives CASSSLLAGRTDTQYF.

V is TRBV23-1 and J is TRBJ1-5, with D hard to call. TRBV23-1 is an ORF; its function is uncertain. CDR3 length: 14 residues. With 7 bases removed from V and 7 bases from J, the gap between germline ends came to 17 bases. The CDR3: CASTPGRSGQPQHF. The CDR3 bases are TGCGCCAGCACCCCTGGGAGATCTGGGCAGCCCCAGCATTTT.

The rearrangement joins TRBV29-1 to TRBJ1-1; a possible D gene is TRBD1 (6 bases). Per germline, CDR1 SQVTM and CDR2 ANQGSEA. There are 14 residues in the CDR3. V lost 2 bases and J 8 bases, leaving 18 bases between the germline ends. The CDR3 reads CSVEKSGGAREAFF. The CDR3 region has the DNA TGCAGCGTTGAAAAGTCGGGGGGGGCCAGGGAAGCTTTCTTT.

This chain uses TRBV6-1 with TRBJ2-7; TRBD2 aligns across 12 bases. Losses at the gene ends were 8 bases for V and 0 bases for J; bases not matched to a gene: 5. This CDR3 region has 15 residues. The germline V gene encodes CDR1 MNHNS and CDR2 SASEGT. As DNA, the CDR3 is TGTGCCAGCCCTAGACTAGCGGGGGACTCCTACGAGCAGTACTTC. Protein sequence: CASPRLAGDSYEQYF.

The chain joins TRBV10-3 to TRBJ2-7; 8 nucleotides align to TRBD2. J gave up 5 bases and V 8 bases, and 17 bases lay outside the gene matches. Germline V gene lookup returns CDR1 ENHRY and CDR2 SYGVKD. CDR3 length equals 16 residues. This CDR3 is CAISRFGGGSDNEQYF. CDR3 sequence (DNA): TGTGCCATCTCCCGCTTCGGGGGGGGGTCGGACAACGAGCAGTACTTC.

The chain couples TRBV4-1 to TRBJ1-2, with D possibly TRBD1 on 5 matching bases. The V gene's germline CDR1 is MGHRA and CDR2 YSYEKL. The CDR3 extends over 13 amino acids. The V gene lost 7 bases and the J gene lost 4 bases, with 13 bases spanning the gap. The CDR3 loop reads CASTQGGSYGYTF. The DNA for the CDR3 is TGCGCCAGCACCCAGGGAGGTAGCTATGGCTACACCTTC.

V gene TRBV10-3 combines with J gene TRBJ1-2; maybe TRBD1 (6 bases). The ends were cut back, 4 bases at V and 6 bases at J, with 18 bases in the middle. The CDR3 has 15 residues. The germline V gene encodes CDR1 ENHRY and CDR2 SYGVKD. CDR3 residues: CAISVGRGETNGYTF. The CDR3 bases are TGTGCCATCAGTGTGGGCAGGGGTGAAACTAATGGCTACACCTTC.

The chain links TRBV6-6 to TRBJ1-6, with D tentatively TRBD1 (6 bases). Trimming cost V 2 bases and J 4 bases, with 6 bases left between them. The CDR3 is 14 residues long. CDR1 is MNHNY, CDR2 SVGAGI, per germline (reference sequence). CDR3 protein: CASSYGQYNSPLHF. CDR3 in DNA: TGTGCCAGCAGTTACGGACAGTATAATTCACCCCTCCACTTT.

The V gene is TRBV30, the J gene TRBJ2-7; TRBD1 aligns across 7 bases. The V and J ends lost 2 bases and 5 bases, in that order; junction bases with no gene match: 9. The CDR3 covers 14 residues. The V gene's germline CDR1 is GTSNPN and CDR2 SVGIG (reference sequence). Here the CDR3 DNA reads TGTGCCTGGAGTCGTACAGGGGTAGGCGACGAGCAGTACTTC. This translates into CAWSRTGVGDEQYF. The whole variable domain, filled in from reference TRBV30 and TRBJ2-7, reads SQTIHQWPATLVQPVGSPLSLECTVEGTSNPNLYWYRQAAGRGLQLLFYSVGIGQISSEVPQNLSASRPQDRQFILSSKKLLLSDSGFYLCAWSRTGVGDEQYFGPGTRLTVT.

The CDR3 protein is CASSPPRGAPNEQFF. CDR3 nucleotides: TGTGCCAGCAGCCCTCCCCGGGGGGCCCCCAATGAGCAGTTCTTC. The rearrangement links TRBV7-9 to TRBJ2-1, with D possibly being TRBD2 (7 bases). The germline gives CDR1 SEHNR, CDR2 FQNEAQ (reference sequence). CDR3 length: 15 residues. Deletions cut 5 bases from V and 6 bases from J, with 17 bases between.

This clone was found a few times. The CDR3 bases are TGTGCCAGCAAGGGGTCCAGCTTGGAGACCCAGTACTTC. Amino acids: CASKGSSLETQYF. The V call is TRBV6-6, the J call TRBJ2-5, with a weak D call TRBD1 (5 bases). There are 13 residues in the CDR3. Trimming took off 7 bases at V and 5 bases at J, with 14 bases between the two ends. Germline values: CDR1 MNHNY, CDR2 SVGAGI (reference sequence).

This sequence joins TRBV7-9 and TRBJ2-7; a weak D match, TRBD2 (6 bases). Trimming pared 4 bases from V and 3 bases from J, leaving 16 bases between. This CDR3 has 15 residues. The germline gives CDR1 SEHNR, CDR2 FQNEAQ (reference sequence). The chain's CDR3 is CASSYGTGAYYEQYF. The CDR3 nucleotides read TGTGCCAGCAGCTACGGGACGGGAGCCTACTACGAGCAGTACTTC.

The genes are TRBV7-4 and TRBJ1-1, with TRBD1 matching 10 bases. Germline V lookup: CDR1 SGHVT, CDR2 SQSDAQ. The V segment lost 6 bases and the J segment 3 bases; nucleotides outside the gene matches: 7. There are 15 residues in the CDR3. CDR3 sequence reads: CASSSTDRGDTEAFF. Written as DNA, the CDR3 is TGTGCCAGCAGTTCTACGGACAGGGGGGACACTGAAGCTTTCTTT.

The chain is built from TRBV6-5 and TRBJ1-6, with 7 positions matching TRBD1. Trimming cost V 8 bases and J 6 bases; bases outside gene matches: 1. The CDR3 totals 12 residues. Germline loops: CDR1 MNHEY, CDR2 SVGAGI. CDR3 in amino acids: CASRDSNSPLHF. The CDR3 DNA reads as TGTGCCAGCCGGGACAGTAATTCACCCCTCCACTTT.

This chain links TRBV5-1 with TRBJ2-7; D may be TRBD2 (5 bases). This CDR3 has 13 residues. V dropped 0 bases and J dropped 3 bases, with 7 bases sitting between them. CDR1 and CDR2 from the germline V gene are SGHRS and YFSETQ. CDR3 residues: CASSLAGFYEQYF. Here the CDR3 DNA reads TGCGCCAGCAGCTTGGCGGGGTTCTACGAGCAGTACTTC.

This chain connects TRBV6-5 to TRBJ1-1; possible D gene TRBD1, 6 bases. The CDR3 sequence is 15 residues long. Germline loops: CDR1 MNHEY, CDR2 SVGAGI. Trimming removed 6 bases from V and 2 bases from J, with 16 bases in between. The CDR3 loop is CASRDTGNSNTEAFF. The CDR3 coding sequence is TGTGCCAGCAGGGATACAGGGAACTCTAACACTGAAGCTTTCTTT.

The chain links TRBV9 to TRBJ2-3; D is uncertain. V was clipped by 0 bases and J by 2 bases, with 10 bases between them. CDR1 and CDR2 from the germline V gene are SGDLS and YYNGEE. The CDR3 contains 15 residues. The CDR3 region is CASSVGGAVTDTQYF. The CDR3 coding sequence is TGTGCCAGCAGCGTAGGAGGCGCTGTCACAGATACGCAGTATTTT.